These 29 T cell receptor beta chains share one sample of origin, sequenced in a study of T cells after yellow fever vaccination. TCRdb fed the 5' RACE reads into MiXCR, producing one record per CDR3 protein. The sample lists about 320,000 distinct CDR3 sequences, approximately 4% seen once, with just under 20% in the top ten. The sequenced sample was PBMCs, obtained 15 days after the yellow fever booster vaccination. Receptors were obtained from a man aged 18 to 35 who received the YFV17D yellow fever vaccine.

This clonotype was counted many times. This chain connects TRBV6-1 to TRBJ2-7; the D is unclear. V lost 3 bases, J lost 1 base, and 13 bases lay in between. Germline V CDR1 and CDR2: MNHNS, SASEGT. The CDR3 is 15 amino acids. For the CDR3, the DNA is TGTGCCAGCAGTGATCTGTCGTTGGTGTCCTACGAGCAGTACGTC. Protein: CASSDLSLVSYEQYV.

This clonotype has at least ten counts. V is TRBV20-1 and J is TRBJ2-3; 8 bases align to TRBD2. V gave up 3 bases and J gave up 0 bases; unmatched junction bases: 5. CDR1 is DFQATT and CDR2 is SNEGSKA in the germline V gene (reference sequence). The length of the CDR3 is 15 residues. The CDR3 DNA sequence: TGCAGTGCTAGCCGCGGGGGGAGTAGCACAGATACGCAGTATTTT. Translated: CSASRGGSSTDTQYF.

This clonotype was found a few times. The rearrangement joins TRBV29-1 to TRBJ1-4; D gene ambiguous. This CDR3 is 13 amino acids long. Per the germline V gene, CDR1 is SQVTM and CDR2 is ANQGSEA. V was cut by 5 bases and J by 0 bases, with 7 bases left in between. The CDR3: CSVQTATNEKLFF. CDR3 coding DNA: TGCAGCGTTCAAACCGCAACTAATGAAAAACTGTTTTTT.

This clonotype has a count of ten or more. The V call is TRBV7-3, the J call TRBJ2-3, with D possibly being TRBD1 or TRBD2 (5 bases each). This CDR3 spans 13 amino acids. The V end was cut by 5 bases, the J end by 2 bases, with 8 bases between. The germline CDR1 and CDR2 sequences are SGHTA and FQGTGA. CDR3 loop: CASSRGITDTQYF. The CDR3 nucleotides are TGTGCCAGCAGCCGGGGCATCACAGATACGCAGTATTTT.

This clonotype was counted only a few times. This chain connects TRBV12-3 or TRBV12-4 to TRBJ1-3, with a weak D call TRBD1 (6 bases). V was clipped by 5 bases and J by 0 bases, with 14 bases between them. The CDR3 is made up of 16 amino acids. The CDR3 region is CASSLDSRASGNTIYF. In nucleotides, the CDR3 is TGTGCCAGCAGTCTGGACAGTAGAGCCTCTGGAAACACCATATATTTT.

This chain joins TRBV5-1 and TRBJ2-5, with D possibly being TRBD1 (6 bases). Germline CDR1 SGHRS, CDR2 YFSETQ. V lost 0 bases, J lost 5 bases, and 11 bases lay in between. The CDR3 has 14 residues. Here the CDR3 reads CASSLAGASETQYF. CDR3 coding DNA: TGCGCCAGCAGCTTGGCAGGGGCTAGCGAGACCCAGTACTTC.

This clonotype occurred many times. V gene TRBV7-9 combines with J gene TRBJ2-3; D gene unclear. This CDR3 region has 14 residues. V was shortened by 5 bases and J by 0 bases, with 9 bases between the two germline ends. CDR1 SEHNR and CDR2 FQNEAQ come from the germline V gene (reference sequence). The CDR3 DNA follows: TGTGCCAGCAGCAACAGTTATAGCACAGATACGCAGTATTTT. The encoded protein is CASSNSYSTDTQYF.

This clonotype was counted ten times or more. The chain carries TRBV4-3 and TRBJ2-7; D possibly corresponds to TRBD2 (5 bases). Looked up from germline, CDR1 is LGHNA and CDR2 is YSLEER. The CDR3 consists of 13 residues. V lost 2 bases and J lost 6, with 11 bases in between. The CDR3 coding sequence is TGCGCCAGCAGCCAACTGGGCGAGGGCGAGCAGTACTTC. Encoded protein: CASSQLGEGEQYF.

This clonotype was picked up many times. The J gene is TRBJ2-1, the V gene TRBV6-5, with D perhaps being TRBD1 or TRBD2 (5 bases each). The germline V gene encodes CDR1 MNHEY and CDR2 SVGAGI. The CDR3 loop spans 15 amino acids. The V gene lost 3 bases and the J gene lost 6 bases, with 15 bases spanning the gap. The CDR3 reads CASSYRGGGINEQFF. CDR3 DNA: TGTGCCAGCAGTTATAGGGGTGGGGGAATCAATGAGCAGTTCTTC.

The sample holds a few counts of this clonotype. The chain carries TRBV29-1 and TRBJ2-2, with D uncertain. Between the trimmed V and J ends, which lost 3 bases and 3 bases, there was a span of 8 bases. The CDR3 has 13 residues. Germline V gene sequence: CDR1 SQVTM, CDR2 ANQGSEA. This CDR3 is CSVEGIYTGELFF. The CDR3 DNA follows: TGCAGCGTTGAGGGTATCTACACCGGGGAGCTGTTTTTT.

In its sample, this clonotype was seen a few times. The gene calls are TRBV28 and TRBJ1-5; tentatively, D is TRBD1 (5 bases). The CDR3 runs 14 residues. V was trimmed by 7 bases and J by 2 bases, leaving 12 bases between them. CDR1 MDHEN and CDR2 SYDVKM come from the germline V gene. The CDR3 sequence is CASNFGGGNQPQHF. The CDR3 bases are TGTGCCAGCAACTTCGGGGGAGGCAATCAGCCCCAGCATTTT.

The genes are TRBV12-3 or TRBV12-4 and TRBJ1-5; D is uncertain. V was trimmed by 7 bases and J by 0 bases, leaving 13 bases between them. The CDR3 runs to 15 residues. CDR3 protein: CASTQSTYSNQPQHF. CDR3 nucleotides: TGTGCCAGCACCCAGTCCACTTATAGCAATCAGCCCCAGCATTTT.

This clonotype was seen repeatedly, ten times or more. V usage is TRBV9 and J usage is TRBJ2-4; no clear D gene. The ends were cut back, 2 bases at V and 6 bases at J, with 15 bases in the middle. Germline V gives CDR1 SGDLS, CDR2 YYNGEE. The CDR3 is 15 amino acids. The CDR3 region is CASSVDLTTPNIQYF. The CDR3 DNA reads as TGTGCCAGCAGCGTGGATCTGACCACTCCAAACATTCAGTACTTC.

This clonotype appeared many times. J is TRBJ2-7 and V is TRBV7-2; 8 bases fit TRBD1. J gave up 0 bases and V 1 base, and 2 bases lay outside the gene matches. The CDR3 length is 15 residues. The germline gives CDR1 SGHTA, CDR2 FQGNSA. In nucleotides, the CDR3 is TGTGCCAGCAGCTTAGTCACAGGGGGCTCCTACGAGCAGTACTTC. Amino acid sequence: CASSLVTGGSYEQYF. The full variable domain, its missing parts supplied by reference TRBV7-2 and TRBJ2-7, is GAGVSQSPSNKVTEKGKDVELRCDPISGHTALYWYRQSLGQGLEFLIYFQGNSAPDKSGLPSDRFSAERTGGSVSTLTIQRTQQEDSAVYLCASSLVTGGSYEQYFGPGTRLTVT.

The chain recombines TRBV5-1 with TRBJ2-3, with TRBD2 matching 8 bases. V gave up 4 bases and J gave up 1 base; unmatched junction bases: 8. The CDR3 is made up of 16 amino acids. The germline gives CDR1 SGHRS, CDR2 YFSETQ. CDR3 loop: CASSRTLAGGTDTQYF. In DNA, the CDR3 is TGCGCCAGCAGCCGAACCCTAGCGGGCGGCACAGATACGCAGTATTTT.

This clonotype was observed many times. CDR3 loop: CASSLGPSGGSPLHF. CDR3 coding DNA: TGTGCCAGCAGCTTAGGACCGTCGGGCGGCTCACCCCTCCACTTT. The chain joins TRBV11-2 to TRBJ1-6; D unclear. Deletions cut 1 base from V and 10 bases from J, with 14 bases between. The CDR3 is made up of 15 amino acids. Germline-derived CDR1 and CDR2 are SGHAT and FQNNGV.

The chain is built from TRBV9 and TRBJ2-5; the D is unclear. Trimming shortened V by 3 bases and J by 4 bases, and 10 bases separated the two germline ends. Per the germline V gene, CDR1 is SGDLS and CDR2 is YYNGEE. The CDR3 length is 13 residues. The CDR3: CASSGSWGETQYF. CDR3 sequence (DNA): TGTGCCAGCAGCGGTAGTTGGGGAGAGACCCAGTACTTC.

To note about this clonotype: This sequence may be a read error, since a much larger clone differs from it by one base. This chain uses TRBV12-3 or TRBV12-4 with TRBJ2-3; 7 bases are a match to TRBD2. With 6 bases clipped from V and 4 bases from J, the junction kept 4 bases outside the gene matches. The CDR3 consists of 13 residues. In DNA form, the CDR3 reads TGTGCCAGCAGCCAAGCGGGGTCAGATACGCAGTATTTT. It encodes CASSQAGSDTQYF.

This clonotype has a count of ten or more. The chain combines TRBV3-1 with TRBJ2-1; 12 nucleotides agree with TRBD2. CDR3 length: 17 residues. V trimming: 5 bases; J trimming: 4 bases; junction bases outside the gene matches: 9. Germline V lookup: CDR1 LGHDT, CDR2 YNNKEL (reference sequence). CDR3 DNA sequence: TGTGCCAGCAGCGTTTACGAGACTAGCGGGGGATACAATGAGCAGTTCTTC. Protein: CASSVYETSGGYNEQFF.

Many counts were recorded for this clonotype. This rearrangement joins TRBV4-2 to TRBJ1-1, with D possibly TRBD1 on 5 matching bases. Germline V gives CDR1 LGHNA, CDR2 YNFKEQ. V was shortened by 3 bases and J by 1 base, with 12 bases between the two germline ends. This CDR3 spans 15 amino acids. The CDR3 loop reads CASSHEKRGNTEAFF. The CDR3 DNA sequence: TGTGCCAGCAGCCATGAAAAAAGGGGGAACACTGAAGCTTTCTTT.

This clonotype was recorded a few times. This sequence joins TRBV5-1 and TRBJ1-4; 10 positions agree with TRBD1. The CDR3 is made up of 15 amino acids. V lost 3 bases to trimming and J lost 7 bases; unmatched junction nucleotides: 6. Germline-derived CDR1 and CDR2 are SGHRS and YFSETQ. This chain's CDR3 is CASSSGTGVGEKLFF. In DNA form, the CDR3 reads TGCGCCAGCAGCTCCGGGACAGGGGTTGGTGAAAAACTGTTTTTT. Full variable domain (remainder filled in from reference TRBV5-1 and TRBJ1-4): KAGVTQTPRYLIKTRGQQVTLSCSPISGHRSVSWYQQTPGQGLQFLFEYFSETQRNKGNFPGRFSGRQFSNSRSEMNVSTLELGDSALYLCASSSGTGVGEKLFFGSGTQLSVL.

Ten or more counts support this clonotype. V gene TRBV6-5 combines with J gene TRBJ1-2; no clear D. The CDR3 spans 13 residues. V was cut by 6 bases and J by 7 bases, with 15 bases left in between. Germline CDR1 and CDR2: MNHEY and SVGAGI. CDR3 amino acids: CASRTGPSLGYTF. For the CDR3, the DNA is TGTGCCAGCAGAACCGGGCCTTCACTTGGCTACACCTTC.

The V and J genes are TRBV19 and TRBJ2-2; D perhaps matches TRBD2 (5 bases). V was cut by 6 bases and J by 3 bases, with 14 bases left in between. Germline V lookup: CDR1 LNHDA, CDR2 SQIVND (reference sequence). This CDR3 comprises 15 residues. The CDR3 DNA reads TGTGCCAGTAGCGGTCGGGGAATGGACACCGGGGAGCTGTTTTTT. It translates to CASSGRGMDTGELFF.

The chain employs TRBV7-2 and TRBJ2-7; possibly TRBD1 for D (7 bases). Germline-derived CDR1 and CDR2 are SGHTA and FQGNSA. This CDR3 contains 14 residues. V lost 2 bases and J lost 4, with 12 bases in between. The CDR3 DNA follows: TGTGCCAGCAGCTTACGGAGGGACAGTTACGAGCAGTACGTC. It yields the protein CASSLRRDSYEQYV.

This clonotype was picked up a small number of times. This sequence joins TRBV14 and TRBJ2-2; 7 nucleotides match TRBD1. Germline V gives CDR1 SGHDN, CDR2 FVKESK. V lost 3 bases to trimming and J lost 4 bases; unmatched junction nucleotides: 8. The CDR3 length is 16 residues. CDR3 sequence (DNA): TGTGCCAGCAGCCACCCGACAGGGCTGGGCACCGGGGAGCTGTTTTTT. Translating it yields CASSHPTGLGTGELFF. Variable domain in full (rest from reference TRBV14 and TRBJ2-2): EAGVTQFPSHSVIEKGQTVTLRCDPISGHDNLYWYRRVMGKEIKFLLHFVKESKQDESGMPNNRFLAERTGGTYSTLKVQPAELEDSGVYFCASSHPTGLGTGELFFGEGSRLTVL.

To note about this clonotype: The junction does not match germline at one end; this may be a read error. The CDR3 here is CAISLHTGNTEALF. In nucleotides, the CDR3 is TGTGCCATCAGTTTGCACACGGGGAACACTGAAGCTTTATTT. The J gene is TRBJ1-1, the V gene TRBV12-3 or TRBV12-4; D is unresolved. The length of the CDR3 is 14 residues.

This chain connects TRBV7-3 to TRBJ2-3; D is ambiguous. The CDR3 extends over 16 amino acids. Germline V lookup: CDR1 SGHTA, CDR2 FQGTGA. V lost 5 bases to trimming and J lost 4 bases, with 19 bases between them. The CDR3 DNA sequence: TGTGCCAGCAGCATAGGACCCCCGTACGGCCCAGATACGCAGTATTTT. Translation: CASSIGPPYGPDTQYF.

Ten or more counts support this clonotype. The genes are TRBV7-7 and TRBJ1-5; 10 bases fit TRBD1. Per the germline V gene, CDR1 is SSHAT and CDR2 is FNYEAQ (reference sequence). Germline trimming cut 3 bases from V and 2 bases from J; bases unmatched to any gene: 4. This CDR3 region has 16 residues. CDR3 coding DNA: TGTGCCAGCAGCTTTCTCGGGACAGGGGGCAATCAGCCCCAGCATTTT. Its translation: CASSFLGTGGNQPQHF.

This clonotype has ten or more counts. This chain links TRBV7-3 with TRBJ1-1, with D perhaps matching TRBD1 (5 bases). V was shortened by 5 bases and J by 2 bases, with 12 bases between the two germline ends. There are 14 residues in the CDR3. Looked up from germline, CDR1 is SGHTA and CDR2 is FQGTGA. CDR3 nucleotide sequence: TGTGCCAGCAGCCCCCCGGGGGGTAACACTGAAGCTTTCTTT. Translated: CASSPPGGNTEAFF.